This T cell receptor beta chain derives from a study of T cell changes during pregnancy in multiple sclerosis. Trimming stripped 6 bases from V and 5 bases from J, with 13 bases between. Germline V gives CDR1 MNHEY, CDR2 SMNVEV (reference sequence). The CDR3 covers 14 residues. Using immunoSEQ multiplex PCR, the repertoire was profiled, and TCRdb retains in-frame clones only, with some absent. The sample lists tens of thousands of clones; 92% were seen once. The clonotype was recovered from a female donor in good health, enrolled as a control in a pregnancy study. Sample: peripheral blood, taken in the second trimester of pregnancy. The chain joins TRBV27 to TRBJ2-2; tentatively, D is TRBD1 (5 bases). In DNA, the CDR3 is TGTGCCAGCAGCCTCAGGGCGGTAACCGGGGAGCTGTTTTTT. This codes for CASSLRAVTGELFF.